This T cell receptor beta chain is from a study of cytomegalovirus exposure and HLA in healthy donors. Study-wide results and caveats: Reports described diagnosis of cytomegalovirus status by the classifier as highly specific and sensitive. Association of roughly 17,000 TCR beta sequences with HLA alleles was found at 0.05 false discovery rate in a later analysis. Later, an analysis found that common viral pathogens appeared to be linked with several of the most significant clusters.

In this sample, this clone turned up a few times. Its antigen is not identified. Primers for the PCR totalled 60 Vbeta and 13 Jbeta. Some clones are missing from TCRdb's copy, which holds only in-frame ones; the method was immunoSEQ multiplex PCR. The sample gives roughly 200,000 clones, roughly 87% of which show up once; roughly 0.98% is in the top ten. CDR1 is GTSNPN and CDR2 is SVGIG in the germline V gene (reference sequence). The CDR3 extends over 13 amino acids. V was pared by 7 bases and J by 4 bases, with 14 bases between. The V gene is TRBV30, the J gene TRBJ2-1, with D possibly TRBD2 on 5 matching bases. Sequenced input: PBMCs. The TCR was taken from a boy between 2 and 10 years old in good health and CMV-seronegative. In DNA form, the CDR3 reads TGTGCCTCGACTAAAACCCTATACAATGAGCAGTTCTTC. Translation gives CASTKTLYNEQFF.